The rows below give T cell receptor beta chains drawn from one sample of a study of T cells expressing NK-cell markers. TCRdb reprocessed the 5' RACE reads; each CDR3 protein has one entry and no DNA is given. The listing records about 550,000 distinct CDR3 sequences. The sample taken for sequencing was blood T cells: a sorted CD56 or NKG2C T cell subset, CD4+ or CD8+ T cells, or bulk PBMC T cells (not recorded which). The receptors shown here come from a man between 18 and 29 years old in good health. Each CDR3 is given with its conserved first and last residue.

v_call: TRBV3-1; j_call: TRBJ2-1; cdr3_aa: CASSHGQGANEQFF
v_call: TRBV7-3; j_call: TRBJ2-1; cdr3_aa: CASSTGTSPNEQFF
v_call: TRBV7-9; j_call: TRBJ2-6; cdr3_aa: CATNKRREGPGANVLTF
v_call: TRBV20-1; j_call: TRBJ2-1; cdr3_aa: CSASRARLAGGGEQFF
v_call: TRBV29-1; j_call: TRBJ2-1; cdr3_aa: CSVVGGRFNEQFF
v_call: TRBV6-5; j_call: TRBJ1-2; cdr3_aa: CASSYGGGVNYGYTF
v_call: TRBV12-3/TRBV12-4; j_call: TRBJ1-1; cdr3_aa: CASSLKEGGSEAFF
v_call: TRBV27; j_call: TRBJ2-3; cdr3_aa: CASSFRESTQYF
v_call: TRBV6-5; j_call: TRBJ2-7; cdr3_aa: CASSYGGPGGPYEQYF
v_call: TRBV5-5; j_call: TRBJ2-7; cdr3_aa: CASSLGVGEPPYEQYF
v_call: TRBV10-3; j_call: TRBJ2-7; cdr3_aa: CASAGGSYEQYF
v_call: TRBV7-2; j_call: TRBJ2-5; cdr3_aa: CASSTRQFRETQYF
v_call: TRBV24-1; j_call: TRBJ2-7; cdr3_aa: CAPWGKGEGSYEQYF
v_call: TRBV10-3; j_call: TRBJ2-3; cdr3_aa: CAISGTGARTDTQYF
v_call: TRBV4-1; j_call: TRBJ2-4; cdr3_aa: CASSRLVAQGNIQYF
v_call: TRBV12-3/TRBV12-4; j_call: TRBJ2-1; cdr3_aa: CASSLAQGNEQFF
v_call: TRBV6-6; j_call: TRBJ1-2; cdr3_aa: CASSYQADYGYTF
v_call: TRBV4-2; j_call: TRBJ2-5; cdr3_aa: CASSQDFSGEETQYF
v_call: TRBV5-8; j_call: TRBJ2-2; cdr3_aa: CASSGGGELFF
v_call: TRBV7-2; j_call: TRBJ2-3; cdr3_aa: CASSFLAGGRADTQYF
v_call: TRBV19; j_call: TRBJ1-1; cdr3_aa: CASSRRLGGNTEAFF
v_call: TRBV27; j_call: TRBJ2-6; cdr3_aa: CASSLVGTLSGANVLTF
v_call: TRBV6-5; j_call: TRBJ2-7; cdr3_aa: CASSYVPGQGSYEQYF
v_call: TRBV4-2; j_call: TRBJ1-1; cdr3_aa: CASSQGSVMNTEAFF
v_call: TRBV20-1; j_call: TRBJ2-1; cdr3_aa: CSAESQTSATYNEQFF
v_call: TRBV10-3; j_call: TRBJ1-1; cdr3_aa: CATYNQGDTEAFF
v_call: TRBV20-1; j_call: TRBJ2-1; cdr3_aa: CSVWGVDYNEQFF
v_call: TRBV6-5; j_call: TRBJ1-1; cdr3_aa: CASSYRTTGMNTEAFF
v_call: TRBV5-1; j_call: TRBJ2-6; cdr3_aa: CASSTGVASTGANVLTF